These T cell receptor beta chains were read from a single sample in a study of T cells in Graves' hyperthyroidism and ophthalmopathy. In TCRdb, the multiplex PCR reads were re-called with MiXCR into one record per CDR3 protein. The table has 410,000 or so distinct CDR3 sequences, under 15% seen once. Sequenced input: blood. These receptors came from a young man with Graves' ophthalmopathy. The CDR3 runs from the conserved cysteine through the conserved F or W. The order of the fields is clone size, D gene, J gene, V gene, CDR3 protein, CDR3 DNA. D genes are given only for firm matches. Part of the rows lack a size; the others show once, few, many or a class for expanded clones.

clone size: NA; D gene: TRBD1; J gene: TRBJ2-3; V gene: TRBV5-4; CDR3 protein: CASSMDRGGGTDTQYF; CDR3 DNA: TGTGCCAGCAGCATGGACAGGGGTGGGGGCACAGATACGCAGTATTTT
clone size: few; D gene: NA; J gene: TRBJ2-1; V gene: TRBV7-9; CDR3 protein: CASSLAWRQVYNEQFF; CDR3 DNA: TGTGCCAGCAGCTTAGCGTGGAGACAGGTCTACAATGAGCAGTTCTTC
clone size: many; D gene: NA; J gene: TRBJ1-1; V gene: TRBV18; CDR3 protein: CASSPGADTEAFF; CDR3 DNA: TGTGCCAGCTCACCAGGCGCAGACACTGAAGCTTTCTTT
clone size: few; D gene: NA; J gene: TRBJ1-5; V gene: TRBV27; CDR3 protein: CASSPLYQGPQHF; CDR3 DNA: TGTGCCAGCAGTCCTCTCTACCAGGGACCCCAGCATTTT
clone size: few; D gene: NA; J gene: TRBJ1-1; V gene: TRBV29-1; CDR3 protein: CSVVGHPDGGEAFF; CDR3 DNA: TGCAGCGTTGTCGGGCATCCAGACGGAGGTGAAGCTTTCTTT
clone size: NA; D gene: NA; J gene: TRBJ1-2; V gene: TRBV30; CDR3 protein: CAWGDYRAAGGYTF; CDR3 DNA: TGTGCCTGGGGAGATTACCGCGCTGCCGGCGGCTACACCTTC
clone size: few; D gene: TRBD2; J gene: TRBJ2-1; V gene: TRBV7-9; CDR3 protein: CASSLVPSLAGGNEQFF; CDR3 DNA: TGTGCCAGCAGCTTAGTCCCTTCTCTAGCGGGGGGGAATGAGCAGTTCTTC
clone size: many; D gene: TRBD1; J gene: TRBJ1-1; V gene: TRBV7-3; CDR3 protein: CASSAGTGLNTEAFF; CDR3 DNA: TGTGCCAGCAGCGCAGGGACAGGGTTGAACACTGAAGCTTTCTTT
clone size: few; D gene: TRBD1; J gene: TRBJ1-6; V gene: TRBV27; CDR3 protein: CASSRPQGEGSPLHF; CDR3 DNA: TGTGCCAGCAGTCGACCCCAGGGGGAGGGTTCACCCCTCCACTTT
clone size: NA; D gene: NA; J gene: TRBJ1-5; V gene: TRBV6-1; CDR3 protein: CASSKLLGQPQHF; CDR3 DNA: TGTGCCAGCAGCAAACTCCTTGGCCAGCCCCAGCATTTT
clone size: many; D gene: NA; J gene: TRBJ2-1; V gene: TRBV20-1; CDR3 protein: CSARDNYDNEQFF; CDR3 DNA: TGCAGTGCCCGGGACAATTACGACAATGAGCAGTTCTTC
clone size: many; D gene: NA; J gene: TRBJ2-4; V gene: TRBV27; CDR3 protein: CASTLGSQNGGAEAKNIQYF; CDR3 DNA: TGTGCCAGCACCCTAGGGTCACAGAACGGAGGGGCAGAGGCCAAAAACATTCAGTACTTC
clone size: few; D gene: NA; J gene: TRBJ2-4; V gene: TRBV7-9; CDR3 protein: CASSLVFGFGINIQYF; CDR3 DNA: TGTGCCAGCAGCTTAGTCTTTGGATTTGGGATAAACATTCAGTACTTC
clone size: many; D gene: TRBD2; J gene: TRBJ2-7; V gene: TRBV6-1; CDR3 protein: CASRELRGVLSYEQYF; CDR3 DNA: TGTGCCAGCAGAGAACTGCGGGGGGTCCTCTCCTACGAGCAGTACTTC
clone size: few; D gene: TRBD1; J gene: TRBJ1-5; V gene: TRBV6-6; CDR3 protein: CASSYIGTGLAGQPQHF; CDR3 DNA: TGTGCCAGCAGTTACATCGGGACAGGGCTGGCAGGACAGCCCCAGCATTTT
clone size: few; D gene: TRBD1; J gene: TRBJ2-1; V gene: TRBV6-5; CDR3 protein: CGSSYSNRGHEQFF; CDR3 DNA: TGTGGCAGCAGTTACTCGAACAGGGGGCATGAGCAGTTCTTC
clone size: NA; D gene: NA; J gene: TRBJ1-1; V gene: TRBV5-6; CDR3 protein: CASSLGRGKAFF; CDR3 DNA: TGTGCCAGCAGCTTGGGCAGAGGGAAAGCTTTCTTT
clone size: few; D gene: TRBD2; J gene: TRBJ2-3; V gene: TRBV5-1; CDR3 protein: CASSFSTQTSGRRTDTQYF; CDR3 DNA: TGCGCCAGCAGCTTTTCTACTCAGACTAGCGGGAGGCGCACAGATACGCAGTATTTT
clone size: few; D gene: NA; J gene: TRBJ1-5; V gene: TRBV10-3; CDR3 protein: CAISEPSGVRQPQHF; CDR3 DNA: TGTGCCATCAGTGAGCCATCTGGGGTACGTCAGCCCCAGCATTTT
clone size: many; D gene: NA; J gene: TRBJ2-7; V gene: TRBV6-1; CDR3 protein: CASTPGSSYEQYF; CDR3 DNA: TGTGCCAGCACCCCAGGGTCCTCCTACGAGCAGTACTTC
clone size: many; D gene: NA; J gene: TRBJ1-1; V gene: TRBV6-1; CDR3 protein: CASRLQGTEAFF; CDR3 DNA: TGTGCCAGCAGATTACAGGGCACTGAAGCTTTCTTT
clone size: many; D gene: NA; J gene: TRBJ1-1; V gene: TRBV20-1; CDR3 protein: CSAIKGSEAFF; CDR3 DNA: TGCAGTGCTATCAAGGGATCTGAAGCTTTCTTT
clone size: many; D gene: TRBD2; J gene: TRBJ2-1; V gene: TRBV2; CDR3 protein: CASSDPRGGPSGNEQFF; CDR3 DNA: TGTGCCAGCAGCGACCCCCGCGGGGGACCTTCGGGCAATGAGCAGTTCTTC
clone size: many; D gene: NA; J gene: TRBJ1-1; V gene: TRBV27; CDR3 protein: CASSFLRGSGTEAFF; CDR3 DNA: TGTGCCAGCAGTTTTCTTCGGGGATCGGGCACTGAAGCTTTCTTT
clone size: many; D gene: NA; J gene: TRBJ1-1; V gene: TRBV12-3/TRBV12-4; CDR3 protein: CASSLLGLGTEAFF; CDR3 DNA: TGTGCCAGCAGTTTATTGGGGTTAGGCACTGAAGCTTTCTTT
clone size: NA; D gene: NA; J gene: TRBJ2-7; V gene: TRBV30; CDR3 protein: CAWESEYEQYF; CDR3 DNA: TGTGCCTGGGAGTCAGAATACGAGCAGTACTTC
clone size: once; D gene: TRBD2; J gene: TRBJ2-1; V gene: TRBV28; CDR3 protein: CASRTGLAVSYNEQFF; CDR3 DNA: TGTGCCAGCAGAACGGGACTAGCGGTCTCCTACAATGAGCAGTTCTTC
clone size: many; D gene: NA; J gene: TRBJ1-1; V gene: TRBV7-9; CDR3 protein: CASRRRTGSNTEAFF; CDR3 DNA: TGTGCCAGCAGGAGGAGGACCGGCTCGAACACTGAAGCTTTCTTT
clone size: many; D gene: NA; J gene: TRBJ2-3; V gene: TRBV20-1; CDR3 protein: CSAPRQSTDTQYF; CDR3 DNA: TGCAGTGCTCCCCGACAGAGCACAGATACGCAGTATTTT
clone size: NA; D gene: TRBD2; J gene: TRBJ2-3; V gene: TRBV13; CDR3 protein: CASSGFQAGVVSDTQYF; CDR3 DNA: TGTGCCAGCAGCGGGTTCCAAGCGGGAGTCGTATCAGATACGCAGTATTTT
clone size: many; D gene: NA; J gene: TRBJ2-3; V gene: TRBV11-2; CDR3 protein: CASSYTWGASDTQYF; CDR3 DNA: TGTGCCAGCAGCTACACATGGGGGGCATCAGATACGCAGTATTTT
clone size: few; D gene: TRBD2; J gene: TRBJ2-1; V gene: TRBV15; CDR3 protein: CATSRVGQGSTSGMGYNEQFF; CDR3 DNA: TGTGCCACCAGCAGAGTTGGACAGGGGTCGACTAGCGGGATGGGGTACAATGAGCAGTTCTTC
clone size: NA; D gene: TRBD1; J gene: TRBJ2-1; V gene: TRBV19; CDR3 protein: CASGTGRGDNEQFF; CDR3 DNA: TGTGCCAGTGGGACAGGGAGGGGGGACAATGAGCAGTTCTTC
clone size: NA; D gene: NA; J gene: TRBJ2-2; V gene: TRBV5-1; CDR3 protein: CASSLGVSGNTGELFF; CDR3 DNA: TGCGCCAGCAGCTTGGGGGTTAGCGGGAACACCGGGGAGCTGTTTTTT
clone size: many; D gene: TRBD1; J gene: TRBJ2-1; V gene: TRBV11-2; CDR3 protein: CASSLNRGGYNEQFF; CDR3 DNA: TGTGCCAGCAGCTTAAACAGGGGCGGCTACAATGAGCAGTTCTTC
clone size: many; D gene: NA; J gene: TRBJ1-1; V gene: TRBV29-1; CDR3 protein: CSVDRILGQNTEAFF; CDR3 DNA: TGCAGCGTTGATCGGATTTTGGGACAGAACACTGAAGCTTTCTTT
clone size: few; D gene: NA; J gene: TRBJ2-6; V gene: TRBV29-1; CDR3 protein: CSVVVSPGANVLTF; CDR3 DNA: TGCAGCGTTGTCGTTTCTCCTGGGGCCAACGTCCTGACTTTC